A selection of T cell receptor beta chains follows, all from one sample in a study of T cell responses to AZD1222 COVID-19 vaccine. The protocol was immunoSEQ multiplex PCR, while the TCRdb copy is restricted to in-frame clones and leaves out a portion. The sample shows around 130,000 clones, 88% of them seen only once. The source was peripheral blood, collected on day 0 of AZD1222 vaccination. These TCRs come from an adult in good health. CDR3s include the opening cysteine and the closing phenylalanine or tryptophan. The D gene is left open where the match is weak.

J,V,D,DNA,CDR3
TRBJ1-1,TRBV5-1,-,TGCGCCAGCAGCTCAGGCTCTTACACTGAAGCTTTCTTT,CASSSGSYTEAFF
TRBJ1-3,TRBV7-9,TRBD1,TGTGCCAGCAGCCGACAGGGGGTCCTTCACTCTGGAAACACCATATATTTT,CASSRQGVLHSGNTIYF
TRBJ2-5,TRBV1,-,TGCACCAGCAGCCAAGTTAGCGGGGGGGCCGCGGCAGAGACCCAGTACTTC,CTSSQVSGGAAAETQYF
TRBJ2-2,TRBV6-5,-,TGTGCCAGCAGCCGGGGTGATACCGGGGAGCTGTTTTTT,CASSRGDTGELFF
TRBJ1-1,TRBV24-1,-,TGTGCCACCAGTGATGACAGGAACACTGAAGCTTTCTTT,CATSDDRNTEAFF
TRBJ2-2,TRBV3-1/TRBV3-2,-,TGTGCCAGCAGCCGAGGGAACACCGGGGAGCTGTTTTTT,CASSRGNTGELFF
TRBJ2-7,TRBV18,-,TGTGCCAGCTCACAGGGACAAACAAACGAGCAGTACTTC,CASSQGQTNEQYF
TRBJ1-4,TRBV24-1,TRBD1,TGTGCCACCAGTGACCCGACCCAAACGGACAGGGGATTCGAAAAACTGTTTTTT,CATSDPTQTDRGFEKLFF
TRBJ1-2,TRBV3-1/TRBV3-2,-,TGTGCCAGCAGCCAAGTAGTGGGCGGGGTCTCATCCCACTTC,CASSQVVGGVSSHF
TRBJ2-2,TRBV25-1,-,TGTGCCAGCAGATCGAACAAGGCCGGGACTTATAACACCGGGGAGCTGTTTTTT,CASRSNKAGTYNTGELFF
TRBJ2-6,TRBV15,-,TGTGCCACCAGCAGAGATTATTTGCTTTCTGGGGCCAACGTCCTGACTTTC,CATSRDYLLSGANVLTF
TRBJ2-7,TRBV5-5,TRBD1,TGTGCCAGCAGCTTGACAGGGGACGCCGAGCAGTACTTC,CASSLTGDAEQYF